This TCR beta chain was sequenced during a study of CD8 T cells in Susac syndrome. About the study: There were roughly six sequenced Susac syndrome patients with active disease and 8 or 9 in remission.

V trimming: 5 bases; J trimming: 5 bases; junction bases outside the gene matches: 4. CDR1 and CDR2 (germline): SGHTA, FQGNSA. CDR3 size: 13 residues. RNA amounts of roughly 0.45 to 1 ug underwent reverse transcription with random hexamers. TCRdb analysed the immunoSEQ multiplex PCR reads with MiXCR anew, one entry per CDR3 protein. The sample consists of over 100,000 distinct CDR3 sequences, around 96% of them appearing once. The sample consisted of CD4+ T cells from PBMCs. V gene TRBV7-2 combines with J gene TRBJ2-5, with 8 bases matching TRBD2. The receptor's source is a human donor with Susac syndrome. In DNA, the CDR3 is TGTGCCAGCAGCCGGACTAGCTCCGAGACCCAGTACTTC. This codes for CASSRTSSETQYF.